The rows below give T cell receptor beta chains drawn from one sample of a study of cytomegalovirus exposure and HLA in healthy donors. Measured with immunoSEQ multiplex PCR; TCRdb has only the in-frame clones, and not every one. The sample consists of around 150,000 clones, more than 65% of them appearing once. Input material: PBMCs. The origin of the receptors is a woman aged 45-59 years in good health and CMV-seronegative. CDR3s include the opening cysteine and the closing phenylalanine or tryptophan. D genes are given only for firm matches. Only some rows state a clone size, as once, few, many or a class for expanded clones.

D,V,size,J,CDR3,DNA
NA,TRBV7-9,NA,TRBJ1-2,CASSATSGTRAYGYTF,TGTGCCAGCAGCGCCACCTCCGGGACTAGGGCCTATGGCTACACCTTC
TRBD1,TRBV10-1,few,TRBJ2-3,CASSGGTGISTDTQYF,TGCGCCAGCAGCGGCGGGACAGGGATTAGCACAGATACGCAGTATTTT
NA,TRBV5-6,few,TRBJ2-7,CASSSVWGGITYEQYF,TGTGCCAGCAGCTCGGTCTGGGGCGGGATCACCTACGAGCAGTACTTC
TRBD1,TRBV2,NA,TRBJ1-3,CASASQGASNTIYF,TGTGCCAGCGCCTCTCAGGGGGCGAGTAACACCATATATTTT
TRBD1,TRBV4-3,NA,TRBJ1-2,CASSPYRQGNYGYTF,TGCGCCAGCAGCCCCTACCGACAGGGCAACTATGGCTACACCTTC
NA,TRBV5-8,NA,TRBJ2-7,CASSFRRASRQISYEQYF,TGTGCCAGCAGCTTTCGTCGCGCGTCGAGACAGATCTCCTACGAGCAGTACTTC
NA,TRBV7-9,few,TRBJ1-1,CASSLGTLNTEAFF,TGTGCCAGCAGCTTAGGGACATTGAACACTGAAGCTTTCTTT
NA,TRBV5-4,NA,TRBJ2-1,CASSLRTAYNEQFF,TGTGCCAGCAGCTTACGGACAGCTTACAATGAGCAGTTCTTC
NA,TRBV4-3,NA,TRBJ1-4,CASSQDSQPYGTEKLFF,TGCGCCAGCAGCCAAGATAGCCAGCCCTACGGCACTGAAAAACTGTTTTTT
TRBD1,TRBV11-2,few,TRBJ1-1,CASSSKQGEPTEAFF,TGTGCCAGCAGCTCGAAACAGGGGGAGCCCACTGAAGCTTTCTTT
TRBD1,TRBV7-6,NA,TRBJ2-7,CASSPSGQGAYEQYF,TGTGCCAGCAGCCCCTCGGGACAGGGGGCCTACGAGCAGTACTTC
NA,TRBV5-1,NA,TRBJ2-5,CASSGGGGKETQYF,TGCGCCAGCAGCGGGGGGGGCGGGAAGGAGACCCAGTACTTC
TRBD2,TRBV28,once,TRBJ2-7,CASSFFIGAGGRYYEQYF,TGTGCCAGCAGTTTTTTTATCGGGGCGGGGGGGCGATACTACGAGCAGTACTTC
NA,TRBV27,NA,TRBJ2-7,CASRPGSRHEQYF,TGTGCCAGCAGACCCGGGTCAAGGCACGAGCAGTACTTC
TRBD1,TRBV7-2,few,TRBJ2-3,CASSSRQGMIADTQYF,TGTGCCAGCAGCTCCCGACAGGGTATGATTGCAGATACGCAGTATTTT
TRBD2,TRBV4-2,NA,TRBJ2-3,CASSQPSGGADTQYF,TGTGCCAGCAGCCAACCTAGCGGGGGGGCTGATACGCAGTATTTT
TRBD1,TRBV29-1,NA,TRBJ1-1,CSALQGVLFNTEAFF,TGCAGCGCCCTGCAGGGGGTATTGTTCAACACTGAAGCTTTCTTT
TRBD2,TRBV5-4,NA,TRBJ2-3,CASSLAGPSTDTQYF,TGTGCCAGCAGCCTAGCGGGGCCAAGCACAGATACGCAGTATTTT
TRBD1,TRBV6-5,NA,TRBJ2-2,CASRTGVGELFF,TGTGCCAGCCGAACAGGGGTGGGGGAGCTGTTTTTT
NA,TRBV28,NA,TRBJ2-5,CASSLYGLETQYF,TGTGCCAGTAGTTTATATGGACTGGAGACCCAGTACTTC
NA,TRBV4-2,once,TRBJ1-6,CASSAGEASSYNSPLHF,TGTGCCAGCAGTGCTGGGGAGGCGAGCTCCTATAATTCACCCCTCCACTTT
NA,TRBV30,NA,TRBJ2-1,CAWSVPSNEQFF,TGTGCCTGGAGTGTACCTAGCAATGAGCAGTTCTTC
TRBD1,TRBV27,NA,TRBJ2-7,CASSLGDRAREQYF,TGTGCCAGCAGTTTGGGGGACAGGGCTCGGGAGCAGTACTTC
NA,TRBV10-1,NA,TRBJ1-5,CASSERQSQTHFNQPQHF,TGCGCCAGCAGTGAGCGCCAATCACAGACCCACTTCAATCAGCCCCAGCATTTT
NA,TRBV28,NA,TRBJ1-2,CASSYMNYGYTF,TGTGCCAGCAGTTACATGAACTATGGCTACACCTTC
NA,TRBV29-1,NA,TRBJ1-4,CSVEDQQGEKLFF,TGCAGCGTTGAAGATCAGCAGGGAGAAAAACTGTTTTTT
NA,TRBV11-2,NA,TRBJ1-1,CASSLTGSTFF,TGTGCCAGCAGCTTAACAGGTTCCACTTTCTTT
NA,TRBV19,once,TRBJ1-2,CASSMGLGTRGGYTF,TGTGCCAGTAGTATGGGCCTGGGGACTCGAGGTGGCTACACCTTC
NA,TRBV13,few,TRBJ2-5,CASSLERQETQYF,TGTGCCAGCAGCTTAGAGCGTCAAGAGACCCAGTACTTC
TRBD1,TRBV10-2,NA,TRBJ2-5,CASSVQGTEQETQYF,TGCGCCAGCAGTGTACAGGGGACGGAACAAGAGACCCAGTACTTC
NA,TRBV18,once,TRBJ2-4,CASSPLARNIQYF,TGTGCCAGCTCACCGTTAGCAAGGAACATTCAGTACTTC
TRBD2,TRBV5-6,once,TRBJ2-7,CASSSGLAGGPYLEQYF,TGTGCCAGCAGCTCCGGACTAGCGGGAGGGCCATACCTCGAGCAGTACTTC
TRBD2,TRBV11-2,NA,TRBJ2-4,CASSLVGASGAKNIQYF,TGTGCCAGCAGCTTAGTCGGGGCTAGCGGAGCCAAAAACATTCAGTACTTC
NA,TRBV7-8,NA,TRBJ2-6,CASSLWSSGANVLTF,TGTGCCAGCAGCTTGTGGAGCTCTGGGGCCAACGTCCTGACTTTC
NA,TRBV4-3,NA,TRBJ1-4,CASSQDFPGTATNEKLFF,TGCGCCAGCAGCCAAGATTTTCCAGGCACCGCAACTAATGAAAAACTGTTTTTT
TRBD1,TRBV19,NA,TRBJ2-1,CASSMEGRGPYNEQFF,TGTGCCAGTAGTATGGAGGGCAGGGGGCCCTACAATGAGCAGTTCTTC
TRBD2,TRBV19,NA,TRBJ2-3,CASSIYPFRTSGREKDTQYF,TGTGCCAGTAGTATCTACCCTTTTCGGACTAGCGGGAGGGAAAAGGATACGCAGTATTTT
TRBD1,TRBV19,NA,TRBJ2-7,CASSRGQGGYEQYF,TGTGCCAGTAGTAGGGGACAGGGCGGCTACGAGCAGTACTTC
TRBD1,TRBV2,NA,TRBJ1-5,CASSLTGGYQPQHF,TGTGCCAGCAGTTTGACAGGGGGTTATCAGCCCCAGCATTTT
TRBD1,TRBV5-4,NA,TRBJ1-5,CASSSDRAIQPQHF,TGTGCCAGCAGCTCGGACAGGGCGATTCAGCCCCAGCATTTT
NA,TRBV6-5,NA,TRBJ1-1,CASSRSGGNTEAFF,TGTGCCAGCAGTCGGTCGGGGGGAAACACTGAAGCTTTCTTT
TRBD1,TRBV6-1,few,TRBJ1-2,CASSEAGTVYGYTF,TGTGCCAGCAGTGAAGCGGGGACAGTTTATGGCTACACCTTC
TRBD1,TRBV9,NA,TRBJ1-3,CASGDRGSNTIYF,TGTGCCAGCGGCGACAGGGGATCCAACACCATATATTTT
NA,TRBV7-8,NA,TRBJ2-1,CASSLDRDSYRQFF,TGTGCCAGCAGCTTAGACCGGGACTCCTATCGGCAGTTCTTC
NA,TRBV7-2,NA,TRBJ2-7,CASSYYYRADNEQYF,TGTGCCAGCAGCTACTATTACAGGGCCGATAACGAGCAGTACTTC
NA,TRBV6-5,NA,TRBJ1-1,CASSYGQQTEAFF,TGTGCCAGCAGTTACGGACAGCAGACCGAAGCTTTCTTT